This T cell receptor (beta chain) was recovered during a study of identical twins. The CDR3 sequence is 14 residues long. The ends were cut back, 1 base at V and 9 bases at J, with 13 bases in the middle. This clonotype was picked up many times. In TCRdb, the 5' RACE reads were re-called with MiXCR into one record per CDR3 protein. The table lists approximately 250,000 distinct CDR3 sequences, around 6.5% of them singletons. These data were also reused for a study on T cells expressing NK-cell markers. Turning to that study: Beta-chain profiling covered CD3+CD56+NKG2C+, CD3+CD56+NKG2C- and CD3+CD56-NKG2C+ sorted subsets. For over 5 donors, the dominant NKG2C+ clonotypes made up roughly 1.0-7.0% of their CD8+ T cells.

This chain links TRBV12-3 or TRBV12-4 with TRBJ2-1; a weak D match, TRBD1 (5 bases). The sequencing input was CD8+ T cells sorted from blood. The TCR comes from a woman in her late teens or twenties in good health. This chain's CDR3 is CASSLGRFRGEQFF. The CDR3 bases are TGTGCCAGCAGTTTAGGGCGGTTTAGGGGTGAGCAGTTCTTC.